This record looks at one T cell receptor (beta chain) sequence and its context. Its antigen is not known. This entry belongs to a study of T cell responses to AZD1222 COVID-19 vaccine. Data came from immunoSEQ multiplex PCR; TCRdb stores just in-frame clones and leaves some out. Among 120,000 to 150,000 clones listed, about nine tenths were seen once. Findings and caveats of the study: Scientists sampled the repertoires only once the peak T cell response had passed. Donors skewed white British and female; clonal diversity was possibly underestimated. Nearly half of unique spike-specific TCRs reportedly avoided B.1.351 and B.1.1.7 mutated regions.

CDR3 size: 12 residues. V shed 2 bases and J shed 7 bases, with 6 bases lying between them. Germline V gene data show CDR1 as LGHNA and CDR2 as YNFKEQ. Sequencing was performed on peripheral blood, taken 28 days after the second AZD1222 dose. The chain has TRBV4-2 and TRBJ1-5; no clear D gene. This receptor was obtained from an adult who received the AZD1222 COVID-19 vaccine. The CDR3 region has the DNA TGTGCCAGCAGCCAACCGAACCAGCCCCAGCATTTT. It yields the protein CASSQPNQPQHF.